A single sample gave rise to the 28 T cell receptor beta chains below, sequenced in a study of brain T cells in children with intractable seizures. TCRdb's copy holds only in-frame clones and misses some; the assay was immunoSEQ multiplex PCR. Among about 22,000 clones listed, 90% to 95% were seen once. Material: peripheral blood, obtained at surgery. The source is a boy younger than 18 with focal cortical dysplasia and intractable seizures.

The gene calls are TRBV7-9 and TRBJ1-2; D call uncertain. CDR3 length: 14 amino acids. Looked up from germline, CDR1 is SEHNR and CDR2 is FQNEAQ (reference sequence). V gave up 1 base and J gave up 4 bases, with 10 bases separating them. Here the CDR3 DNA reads TGTGCCAGCAGCTTAGAAGTGGGAGCCTATGGCTACACCTTC. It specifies CASSLEVGAYGYTF.

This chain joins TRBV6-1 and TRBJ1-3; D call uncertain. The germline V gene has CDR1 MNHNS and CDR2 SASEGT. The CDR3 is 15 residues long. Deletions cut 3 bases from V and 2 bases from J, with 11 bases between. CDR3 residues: CASSESRVTGNTIYF. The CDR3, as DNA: TGTGCCAGCAGTGAGAGCCGGGTTACTGGAAACACCATATATTTT.

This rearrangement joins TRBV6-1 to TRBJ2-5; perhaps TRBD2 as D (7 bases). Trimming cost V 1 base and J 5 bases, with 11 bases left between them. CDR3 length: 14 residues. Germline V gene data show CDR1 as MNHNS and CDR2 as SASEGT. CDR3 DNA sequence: TGTGCCAGCAGTGAAGGGAAGGGGGGGGAGACCCAGTACTTC. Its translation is CASSEGKGGETQYF.

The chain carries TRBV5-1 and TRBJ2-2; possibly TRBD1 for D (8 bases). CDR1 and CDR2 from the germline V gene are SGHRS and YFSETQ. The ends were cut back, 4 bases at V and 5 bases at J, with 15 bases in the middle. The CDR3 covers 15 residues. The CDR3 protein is CASSPTGGLTGELFF. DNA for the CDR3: TGCGCCAGCAGCCCTACAGGGGGACTAACCGGGGAGCTGTTTTTT.

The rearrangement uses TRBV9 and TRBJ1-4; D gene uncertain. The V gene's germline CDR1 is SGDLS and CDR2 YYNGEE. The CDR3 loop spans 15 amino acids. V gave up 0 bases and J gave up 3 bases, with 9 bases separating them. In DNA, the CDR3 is TGTGCCAGCAGCGTAGAGGGCAGGTCTAATGAAAAACTGTTTTTT. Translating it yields CASSVEGRSNEKLFF.

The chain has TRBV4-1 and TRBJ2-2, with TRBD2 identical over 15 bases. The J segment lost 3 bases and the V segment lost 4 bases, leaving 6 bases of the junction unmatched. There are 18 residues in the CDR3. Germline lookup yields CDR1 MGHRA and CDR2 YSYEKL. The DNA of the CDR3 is TGCGCCAGCAGCCCAGGACTAGCGGGAGGGCCGGACACCGGGGAGCTGTTTTTT. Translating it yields CASSPGLAGGPDTGELFF.

The CDR3 bases are TGTGCCAGCTCACACGGCCCACACAATGAGCAGTTCTTC. Amino acid sequence: CASSHGPHNEQFF. The gene calls are TRBV18 and TRBJ2-1; no reliable D call. Germline V gene sequence: CDR1 KGHSH, CDR2 LQKENI. The V and J ends lost 4 bases and 5 bases respectively, with 9 bases between them. The length of the CDR3 is 13 residues. Based on the CDR3 plus reference TRBV18 and TRBJ2-1, the full variable domain is NAGVMQNPRHLVRRRGQEARLRCSPMKGHSHVYWYRQLPEEGLKFMVYLQKENIIDESGMPKERFSAEFPKEGPSILRIQQVVRGDSAAYFCASSHGPHNEQFFGPGTRLTVL.

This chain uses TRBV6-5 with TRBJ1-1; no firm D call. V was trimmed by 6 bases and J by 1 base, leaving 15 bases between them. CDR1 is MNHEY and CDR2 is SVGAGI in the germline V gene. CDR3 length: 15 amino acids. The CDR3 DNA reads TGTGCCAGCAGCTCCCTCGCAGCGGGGAACACTGAAGCTTTCTTT. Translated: CASSSLAAGNTEAFF.

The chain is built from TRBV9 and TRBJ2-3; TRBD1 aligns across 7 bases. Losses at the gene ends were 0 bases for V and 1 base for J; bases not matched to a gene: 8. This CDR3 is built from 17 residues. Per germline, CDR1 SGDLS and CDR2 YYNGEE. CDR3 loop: CASSVDSHGQGTDTQYF. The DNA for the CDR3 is TGTGCCAGCAGCGTAGACTCCCACGGACAGGGCACAGATACGCAGTATTTT. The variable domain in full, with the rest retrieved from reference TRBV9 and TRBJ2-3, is DSGVTQTPKHLITATGQRVTLRCSPRSGDLSVYWYQQSLDQGLQFLIQYYNGEERAKGNILERFSAQQFPDLHSELNLSSLELGDSALYFCASSVDSHGQGTDTQYFGPGTRLTVL.

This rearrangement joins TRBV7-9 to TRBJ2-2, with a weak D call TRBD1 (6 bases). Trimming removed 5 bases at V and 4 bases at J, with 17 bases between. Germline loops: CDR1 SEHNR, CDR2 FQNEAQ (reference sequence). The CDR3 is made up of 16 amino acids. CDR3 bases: TGTGCCAGCAGCCCCCCTCCGCAGGGGAGCACCGGGGAGCTGTTTTTT. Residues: CASSPPPQGSTGELFF.

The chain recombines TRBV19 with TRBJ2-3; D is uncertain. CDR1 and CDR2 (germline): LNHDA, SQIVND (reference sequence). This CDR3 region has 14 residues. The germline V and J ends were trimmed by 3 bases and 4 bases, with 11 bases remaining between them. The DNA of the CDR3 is TGTGCCAGTAGTATCCAGCTTTCGGCAGATACGCAGTATTTT. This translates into CASSIQLSADTQYF.

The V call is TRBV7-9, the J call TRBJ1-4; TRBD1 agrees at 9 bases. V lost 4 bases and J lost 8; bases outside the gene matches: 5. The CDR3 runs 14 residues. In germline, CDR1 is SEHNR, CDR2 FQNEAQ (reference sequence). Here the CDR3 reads CASSSDRGGEKLFF. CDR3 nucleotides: TGTGCCAGCAGCTCGGACAGGGGAGGGGAAAAACTGTTTTTT.

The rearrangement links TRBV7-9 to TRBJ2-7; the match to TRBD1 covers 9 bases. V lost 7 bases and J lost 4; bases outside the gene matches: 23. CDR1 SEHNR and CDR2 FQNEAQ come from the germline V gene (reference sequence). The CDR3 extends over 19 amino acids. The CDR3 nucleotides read TGTGCCAGCATCCTCGGTTGGGACAGGGAAATTTTAGACCTGTACGAGCAGTACGTC. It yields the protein CASILGWDREILDLYEQYV.

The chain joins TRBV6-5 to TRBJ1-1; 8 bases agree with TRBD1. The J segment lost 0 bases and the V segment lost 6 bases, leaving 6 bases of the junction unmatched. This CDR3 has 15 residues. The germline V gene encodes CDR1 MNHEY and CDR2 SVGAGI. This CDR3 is CASRRRTGMNTEAFF. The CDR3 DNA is TGTGCCAGCAGACGACGGACAGGGATGAACACTGAAGCTTTCTTT.

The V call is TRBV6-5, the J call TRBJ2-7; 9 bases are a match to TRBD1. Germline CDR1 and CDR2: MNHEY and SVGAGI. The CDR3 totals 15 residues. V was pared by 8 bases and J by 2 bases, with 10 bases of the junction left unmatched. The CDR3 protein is CASWPTGTGTYEQYF. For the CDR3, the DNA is TGTGCCAGCTGGCCCACCGGGACAGGGACCTACGAGCAGTACTTC.

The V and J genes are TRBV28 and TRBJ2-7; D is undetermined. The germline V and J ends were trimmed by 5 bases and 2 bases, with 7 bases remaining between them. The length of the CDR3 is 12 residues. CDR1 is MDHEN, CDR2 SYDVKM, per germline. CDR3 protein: CASSRITYEQYF. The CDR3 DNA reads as TGTGCCAGCAGTCGTATAACCTACGAGCAGTACTTC.

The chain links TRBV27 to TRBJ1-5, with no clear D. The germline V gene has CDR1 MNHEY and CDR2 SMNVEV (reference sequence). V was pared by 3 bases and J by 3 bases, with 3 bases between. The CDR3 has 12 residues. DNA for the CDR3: TGTGCCAGCAGTTTTCCCAATCAGCCCCAGCATTTT. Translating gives CASSFPNQPQHF.

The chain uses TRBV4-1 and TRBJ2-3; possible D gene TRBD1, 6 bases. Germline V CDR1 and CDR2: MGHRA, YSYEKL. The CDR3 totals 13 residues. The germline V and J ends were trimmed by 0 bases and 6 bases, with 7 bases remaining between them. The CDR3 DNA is TGCGCCAGCAGCCAAGAAAGGGGGGATACGCAGTATTTT. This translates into CASSQERGDTQYF.

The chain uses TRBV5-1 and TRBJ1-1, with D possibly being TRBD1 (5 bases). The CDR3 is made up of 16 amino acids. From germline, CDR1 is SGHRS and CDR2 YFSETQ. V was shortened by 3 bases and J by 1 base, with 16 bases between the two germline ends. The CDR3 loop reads CASSWTTRWGNTEAFF. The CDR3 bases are TGCGCCAGCAGCTGGACAACCCGATGGGGGAACACTGAAGCTTTCTTT. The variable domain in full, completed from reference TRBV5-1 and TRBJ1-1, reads KAGVTQTPRYLIKTRGQQVTLSCSPISGHRSVSWYQQTPGQGLQFLFEYFSETQRNKGNFPGRFSGRQFSNSRSEMNVSTLELGDSALYLCASSWTTRWGNTEAFFGQGTRLTVV.

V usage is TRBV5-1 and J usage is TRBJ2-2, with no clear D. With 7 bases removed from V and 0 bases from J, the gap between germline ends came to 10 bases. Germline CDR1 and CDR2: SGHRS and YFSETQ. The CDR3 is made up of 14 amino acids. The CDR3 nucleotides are TGCGCCAGCCAAGGACGCGCGAACACCGGGGAGCTGTTTTTT. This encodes CASQGRANTGELFF.

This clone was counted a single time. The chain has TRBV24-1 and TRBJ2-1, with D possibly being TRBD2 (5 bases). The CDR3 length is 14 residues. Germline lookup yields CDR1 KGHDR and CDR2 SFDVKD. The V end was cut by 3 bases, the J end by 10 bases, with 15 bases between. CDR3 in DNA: TGTGCCACCAGTGATGGACTCCCGGTGGGGGAGCAGTTCTTC. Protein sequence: CATSDGLPVGEQFF.

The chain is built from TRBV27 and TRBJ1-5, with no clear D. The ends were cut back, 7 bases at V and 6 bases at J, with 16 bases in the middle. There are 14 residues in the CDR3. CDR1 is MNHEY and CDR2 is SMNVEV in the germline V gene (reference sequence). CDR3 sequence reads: CASTQSGGAQPQHF. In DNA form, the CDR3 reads TGTGCCAGCACTCAATCCGGAGGAGCTCAGCCCCAGCATTTT.

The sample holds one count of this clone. The DNA for the CDR3 is TGTGCCAGCAGCTTAGCGTTTGGGACAGGGGGCAGTGGGGCCAACGTCCTGACTTTC. Its protein product is CASSLAFGTGGSGANVLTF. The V and J genes are TRBV7-6 and TRBJ2-6; TRBD1 matches at 12 bases. The CDR3 has 19 amino acids. With V trimmed by 0 bases and J by 3 bases, 6 bases remained unmatched. Germline V CDR1 and CDR2: SGHVS, FNYEAQ.

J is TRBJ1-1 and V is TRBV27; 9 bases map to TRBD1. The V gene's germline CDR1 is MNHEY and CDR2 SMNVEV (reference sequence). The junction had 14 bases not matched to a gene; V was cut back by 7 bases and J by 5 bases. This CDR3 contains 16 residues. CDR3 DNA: TGTGCCAGCACCTTGAGAGGGGGACAGGGACGGACTGAAGCTTTCTTT. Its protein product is CASTLRGGQGRTEAFF.

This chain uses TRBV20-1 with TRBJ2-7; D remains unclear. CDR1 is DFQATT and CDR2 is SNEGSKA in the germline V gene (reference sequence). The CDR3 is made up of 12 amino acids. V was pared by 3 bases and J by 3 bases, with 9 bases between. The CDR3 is CSASKGNYEQYF. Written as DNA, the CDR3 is TGCAGTGCTAGTAAGGGAAACTACGAGCAGTACTTC.

Written as DNA, the CDR3 is TGTGCCACCAGCGGGGGGGCCGGAAGACATGAGCAGTTCTTC. Translation: CATSGGAGRHEQFF. The chain links TRBV15 to TRBJ2-1, with D maybe TRBD2 (7 bases). The CDR3 length is 14 residues. Germline CDR1 is LNHNV and CDR2 is YYDKDF (reference sequence). Trimming removed 5 bases from V and 8 bases from J, with 16 bases in between. Supplemented by reference TRBV15 and TRBJ2-1, the full variable domain reads DAMVIQNPRYQVTQFGKPVTLSCSQTLNHNVMYWYQQKSSQAPKLLFHYYDKDFNNEADTPDNFQSRRPNTSFCFLDIRSPGLGDTAMYLCATSGGAGRHEQFFGPGTRLTVL.

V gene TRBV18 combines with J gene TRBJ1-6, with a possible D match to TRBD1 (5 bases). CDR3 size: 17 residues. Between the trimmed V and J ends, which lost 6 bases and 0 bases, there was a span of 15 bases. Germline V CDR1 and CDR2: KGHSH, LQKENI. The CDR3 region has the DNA TGTGCCAGCTCCCAGGGACTGGGGAGCTCCTATAATTCACCCCTCCACTTT. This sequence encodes CASSQGLGSSYNSPLHF.

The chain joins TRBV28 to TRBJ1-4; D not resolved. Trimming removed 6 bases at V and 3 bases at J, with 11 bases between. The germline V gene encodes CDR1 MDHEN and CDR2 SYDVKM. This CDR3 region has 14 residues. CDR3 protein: CASRLAGSNEKLFF. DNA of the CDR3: TGTGCCAGCAGACTGGCGGGTTCTAATGAAAAACTGTTTTTT.